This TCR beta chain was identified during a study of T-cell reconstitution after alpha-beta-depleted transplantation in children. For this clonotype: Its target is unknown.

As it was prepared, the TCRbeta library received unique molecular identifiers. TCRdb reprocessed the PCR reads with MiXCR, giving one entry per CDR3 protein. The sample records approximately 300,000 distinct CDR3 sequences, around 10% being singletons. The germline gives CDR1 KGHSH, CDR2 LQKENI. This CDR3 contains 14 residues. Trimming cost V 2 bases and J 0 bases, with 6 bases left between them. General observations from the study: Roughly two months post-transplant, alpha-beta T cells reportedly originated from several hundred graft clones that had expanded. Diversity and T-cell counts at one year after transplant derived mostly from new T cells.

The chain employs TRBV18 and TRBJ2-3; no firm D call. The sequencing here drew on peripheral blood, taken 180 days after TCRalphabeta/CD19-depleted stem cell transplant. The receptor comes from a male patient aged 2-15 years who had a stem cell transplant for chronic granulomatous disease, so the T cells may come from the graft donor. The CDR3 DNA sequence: TGTGCCAGCTCACCATCAGCTAGCACAGATACGCAGTATTTT. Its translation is CASSPSASTDTQYF.